This paragraph reports one TCR beta chain. These data originate in a study of blood T cell repertoires in COVID-19. Source study methods: It was from reference gene primer amplification that nucleated cell counts were estimated. Repertoires were generated with immunoSEQ multiplex PCR, while TCRdb's copy carries only in-frame clones and drops some. The DNA gave D and trimming, while V, J and clone size come from that table. The repertoire consists of about 59,000 clones, with around 70% occurring once and the leading ten covering more than 11%. Germline V gives CDR1 LGHDT, CDR2 YNNKEL (reference sequence). V was cut by 4 bases and J by 6 bases, with 15 bases left in between. This CDR3 is built from 15 residues.

This chain connects TRBV3-1 (or the pseudogene TRBV3-2) to TRBJ2-2, with D perhaps matching TRBD2 (5 bases). Sequences were obtained from peripheral blood. The receptor was derived from a woman between 65 and 79 years old with acute or convalescent COVID-19. The CDR3 sequence is CASSRLLRYPGELFF. As DNA, the CDR3 is TGTGCCAGCAGCCGACTACTTAGGTATCCCGGGGAGCTGTTTTTT.